This TCR beta chain is drawn from a study of long-term antiretroviral therapy in people with HIV. With respect to this clone: No antigen is known for it.

The V end lost 0 bases, the J end lost 7 bases, and 10 bases lay between the germline ends. CDR1 and CDR2 (germline): LGHNA, YNFKEQ. The CDR3 extends over 14 amino acids. Study results and caveats: Data on ART adherence, viral resistance or therapy changes were unavailable. Specimens of blood were obtained during 2004 to 2017, possibly under older ART regimens. Regardless of time point, clones expanded before ART dominated the repertoire.

The run of the v3.0 immunoSEQ assay was at survey level. Sequenced by immunoSEQ multiplex PCR; TCRdb stores in-frame clones only, minus some. The table includes about 20,000 clones, roughly 88% detected once. Each participant with HIV received care in the United States. The chain has TRBV4-2 and TRBJ2-1; D is undetermined. This receptor was obtained from a woman aged 40 to 55 with HIV. The sample was unsorted PBMCs, taken 1.2 years after starting antiretroviral therapy. The CDR3 protein is CASSQETLSNEQFF. CDR3 DNA: TGTGCCAGCAGCCAAGAAACCTTGTCGAATGAGCAGTTCTTC.